This section outlines one T cell receptor beta chain sequence together with its context. Recruits, aged about 18 to 100 years, lived in 24 US areas. Participants reported their clinical history, and cohort assignment relied on those reports. This sample is drawn from a study of blood T cell repertoires in COVID-19. Study as a whole: Whether acute or convalescent, the COVID-19 samples came from the United States, Italy and Spain. From T cells, B-cell-depleted T cells, or PBMCs came the material, which was cDNA or gDNA.

Sequencing was performed with immunoSEQ multiplex PCR; in TCRdb, only in-frame clones are kept and a portion is missing. The sample carries approximately 470,000 clones, around 90% recorded once. The CDR3 covers 15 residues. The source of this sequence is a woman between 18 and 29 years old who had recovered from COVID-19. The sample comprised PBMCs or T cells enriched from blood (not recorded which). The chain links TRBV21-1 to TRBJ1-6. TRBV21-1 is a listed pseudogene. The CDR3 DNA reads TGTGCCAGCAGCAGCGAGGGAAAGGTTAATTCACCCCTCCACTTT. It specifies CASSSEGKVNSPLHF.